The next 11 T cell receptor beta chains were all read from a single sample in a study of blood T cell repertoires in COVID-19. This table comes from immunoSEQ multiplex PCR, and its TCRdb copy is limited to in-frame clones, with some not included. The data show more than 90,000 clones, with around 88% seen just once and 15% to 20% held by the top ten. Sequencing was done on a sample of peripheral blood. The receptors were gathered from a woman aged 60-70 years with COVID-19, enrolled during active disease.

V and J are TRBV29-1 and TRBJ2-7; D might be TRBD2 (6 bases). The CDR3 is 11 amino acids. With 5 bases removed from V and 7 bases from J, the gap between germline ends came to 12 bases. Germline values: CDR1 SQVTM, CDR2 ANQGSEA. The CDR3 DNA reads TGCAGCGTTAACAGCGGGTGGGAGCAGTACTTC. It is translated as CSVNSGWEQYF.

The CDR3 nucleotides read TGCGCCAGCAGAGAACCCGGGACATCGGCCGAGCAGTACTTC. Translating it yields CASREPGTSAEQYF. This rearrangement joins TRBV10-2 to TRBJ2-7, with D maybe TRBD1 (6 bases). The V gene's germline CDR1 is WSHSY and CDR2 SAAADI. V was shortened by 6 bases and J by 6 bases, with 18 bases between the two germline ends. The CDR3 has 14 residues.

The chain combines TRBV6-5 with TRBJ2-2, with TRBD1 matching 7 bases. CDR1 and CDR2 (germline): MNHEY, SVGAGI. This CDR3 has 13 residues. With V trimmed by 6 bases and J by 6 bases, 4 bases remained unmatched. The CDR3 loop is CASSGTVAGELFF. CDR3 sequence (DNA): TGTGCCAGCAGCGGGACAGTGGCCGGGGAGCTGTTTTTT.

The chain has TRBV18 and TRBJ1-2; a weak D match, TRBD1 (5 bases). The ends were cut back, 6 bases at V and 2 bases at J, with 10 bases in the middle. CDR1 is KGHSH and CDR2 is LQKENI in the germline V gene. The CDR3 has 13 residues. CDR3: CASSTDSNYGYTF. In DNA, the CDR3 is TGTGCCAGCTCGACCGACAGCAACTATGGCTACACCTTC.

The chain uses TRBV25-1 and TRBJ2-7; weak D call: TRBD2 (6 bases). The V gene lost 9 bases and the J gene lost 1 base, with 13 bases spanning the gap. This CDR3 spans 13 amino acids. CDR1 and CDR2 from the germline V gene are MGHDK and SYGVNS. CDR3 sequence: CASLRSGSYEQYF. The DNA for the CDR3 is TGTGCCAGTCTCAGGAGCGGGTCCTACGAGCAGTACTTC.

The V gene is TRBV5-1, the J gene TRBJ1-4; 9 nucleotides agree with TRBD1. The CDR3 runs to 15 residues. The V gene end was trimmed by 0 bases and the J gene end by 7 bases; junction bases not matched to a gene: 4. Germline V gives CDR1 SGHRS, CDR2 YFSETQ. CDR3 amino acids: CASSLGQDRGEKLFF. DNA for the CDR3: TGCGCCAGCAGCTTGGGTCAGGACAGGGGTGAAAAACTGTTTTTT.

This rearrangement joins TRBV7-9 to TRBJ2-3; D might be TRBD2 (6 bases). The CDR3 loop spans 13 amino acids. The germline V gene encodes CDR1 SEHNR and CDR2 FQNEAQ (reference sequence). V lost 4 bases, J lost 4 bases, and 9 bases lay in between. The chain's CDR3 is CASSSAGADTQYF. CDR3 DNA sequence: TGTGCCAGCAGCTCAGCGGGCGCAGATACGCAGTATTTT.

J is TRBJ1-5 and V is TRBV19; the D gene is possibly TRBD1 (5 bases). With 4 bases removed from V and 2 bases from J, the gap between germline ends came to 12 bases. The CDR3 consists of 15 residues. Germline V gives CDR1 LNHDA, CDR2 SQIVND (reference sequence). CDR3 in amino acids: CASSNGAWGNQPQHF. CDR3 in DNA: TGTGCCAGTAGTAATGGGGCATGGGGCAATCAGCCCCAGCATTTT.

The chain recombines TRBV7-3 with TRBJ2-3, with a possible D match to TRBD1 (6 bases). V was clipped by 4 bases and J by 5 bases, with 10 bases between them. The V gene's germline CDR1 is SGHTA and CDR2 FQGTGA. The CDR3 has 13 amino acids. The CDR3 DNA reads as TGTGCCAGCAGCTCGAAAGGGGGAGATACGCAGTATTTT. This sequence encodes CASSSKGGDTQYF. The full variable domain, its missing parts supplied by reference TRBV7-3 and TRBJ2-3, is GAGVSQTPSNKVTEKGKYVELRCDPISGHTALYWYRQSLGQGPEFLIYFQGTGAADDSGLPNDRFFAVRPEGSVSTLKIQRTERGDSAVYLCASSSKGGDTQYFGPGTRLTVL.

This chain joins TRBV6-1 and TRBJ2-7; 12 nucleotides match TRBD1. Germline V gene lookup returns CDR1 MNHNS and CDR2 SASEGT. J was trimmed by 6 bases and V by 2 bases; bases with no gene match: 5. The CDR3 has 15 amino acids. The CDR3 sequence is CASSEPGQGAPEQYF. CDR3 coding DNA: TGTGCCAGCAGTGAACCGGGACAGGGGGCGCCCGAGCAGTACTTC.

This clone was found once. The V call is TRBV6-5, the J call TRBJ2-4; 8 nucleotides match TRBD1. V shed 7 bases, J shed 3 bases, and the junction held 5 bases outside the gene matches. CDR1 is MNHEY, CDR2 SVGAGI, per germline. The CDR3 consists of 14 residues. CDR3 sequence (DNA): TGTGCCAGCAACCTAACAGGGGGCAAAAACATTCAGTACTTC. Protein: CASNLTGGKNIQYF.